This T cell receptor (beta chain) was profiled in a study of T-cell memory formation after mild COVID-19. Study background: The TCR clusters were mostly specific to one donor.

As for this clonotype: No antigen is known for it.

Study-wide results and limits: Researchers report contracting CD4+ clones mostly in CM and EM, with CD8+ clones in EMRA. Pre-infection memory harbored some responding clones, suggesting cross-reactive memory joined.

The ends were cut back, 2 bases at V and 8 bases at J, with 12 bases in the middle. Germline-derived CDR1 and CDR2 are LGHNA and YSLEER. The CDR3 length is 13 residues. TCR alpha and TCR beta cDNA libraries carrying sample barcodes and UMIs were produced by 5'RACE using constant-segment primers. One entry per CDR3 protein results from TCRdb running MiXCR on the 5' RACE reads. This table holds about 290,000 distinct CDR3 sequences, 15% to 20% found once. The sequencing input was PBMCs or a T cell subset sorted from them (not recorded which). The TCR originated in a man in his late teens or twenties who had mild COVID-19 (a few samples of this study predate the infection). Cell type and time point are not known. The gene calls are TRBV4-3 and TRBJ1-2; D unresolved. Here the CDR3 DNA reads TGCGCCAGCAGCCAACGGGTGGGTTCGGGCTACACCTTC. Its translation is CASSQRVGSGYTF.